The text below deals with one TCR beta chain. Its antigen is undetermined. PBMCs were obtained from 10 ml fresh peripheral blood. The data derive from a study of T cells in Graves' hyperthyroidism and ophthalmopathy. Study outcomes and limitations: Before onset, ophthalmopathy was predicted by the model a median around 6 months earlier.

Researchers took RNA transcripts and amplified the TCR beta CDR3 regions from them. In the first-round RT-PCR of the TCR CDR3, the HTBI primer set was used. Each CDR3 protein is one row after TCRdb ran MiXCR on the multiplex PCR reads. This table has about 380,000 distinct CDR3 sequences, roughly 13% appearing once. The sample was blood. This TCR came from a woman between 55 and 75 years old with Graves' hyperthyroidism.

In DNA form, the CDR3 reads TGTGCCAGCAGATCCCTCAGGGGGACCTACGAGCAGTACTTC. As protein: CASRSLRGTYEQYF. The genes are TRBV11-2 and TRBJ2-7, with TRBD1 identical over 7 bases. The V and J ends lost 6 bases and 2 bases, in that order; junction bases with no gene match: 7. The V gene's germline CDR1 is SGHAT and CDR2 FQNNGV. CDR3 length equals 14 residues.